This T cell receptor (beta chain) appears in the sequencing data of a study of OX40 agonist ivuxolimab in advanced cancers. About the study: In three patients, partial responses were observed, one with hepatocellular carcinoma and two with cutaneous melanoma.

Note on this clone: Its target is not known.

CDR1 and CDR2 from the germline V gene are MGHDK and SYGVNS. Trimming shortened V by 6 bases and J by 5 bases, and 13 bases separated the two germline ends. CDR3 size: 14 residues. Clones were read by immunoSEQ multiplex PCR, and TCRdb kept only the in-frame ones, dropping some. The table lists roughly 97,000 clones, 86% of them singletons, with around 5.5% in the top ten. Overall study findings and caveats: On average, a greater number of expanded clones characterised CD8+ T cells relative to CD4+. Some patients without response likewise showed low normalized clonal expansion.

The input for sequencing was CD4+ or CD8+ T cells sorted from blood, taken in a trial of the OX40 agonist ivuxolimab. The receptor's source is an adult with an advanced solid tumor such as melanoma, head and neck, liver or kidney cancer. The gene calls are TRBV25-1 and TRBJ1-4; D call uncertain. The CDR3 bases are TGTGCCAGCAGCGAGGTGGGCTCCAATGAAAAACTGTTTTTT. Protein product: CASSEVGSNEKLFF.